This TCR beta chain appears in the sequencing data of a study of T cells in Graves' hyperthyroidism and ophthalmopathy. The CDR3 spans 16 residues. The V and J ends lost 3 bases and 5 bases, in that order; junction bases with no gene match: 9. Germline V lookup: CDR1 KGHSH, CDR2 LQKENI. Using RNA transcripts as the source, TCR beta CDR3 regions were amplified. In the first-round RT-PCR of the TCR CDR3, the HTBI primer set was used. MiXCR, run by TCRdb on the multiplex PCR reads, gives a single entry per CDR3 protein. Of approximately 300,000 distinct CDR3 sequences in the sample, roughly 17% were seen once. Only a few counts were recorded for this clonotype. Patients were excluded because of uncontrolled infection, other autoimmune disease, pregnancy or lactation.

This TCR was recovered from a man aged 30 to 45 with Graves' hyperthyroidism. The material sequenced was blood. The chain is built from TRBV18 and TRBJ2-3; 9 bases are shared with TRBD1. CDR3 amino acids: CASSPFGNRGQDTQYF. The DNA of the CDR3 is TGTGCCAGCTCACCGTTTGGGAACAGGGGGCAAGATACGCAGTATTTT.